This is a list of T cell receptor beta chains from one sample in a study of OX40 agonist ivuxolimab in advanced cancers. Only in-frame clones appear in the TCRdb table, and some are missing; sequencing was by immunoSEQ multiplex PCR. The sample has about 100,000 clones; about nine tenths are singletons. Here the sequenced sample was CD4+ or CD8+ T cells sorted from blood, taken in a trial of the OX40 agonist ivuxolimab. These receptors were taken from an adult with an advanced solid tumor such as melanoma, head and neck, liver or kidney cancer. The CDR3 runs from the conserved cysteine through the conserved F or W. D genes are given only for firm matches. Expanded clones are given a class, and other clones once, few, many or no size at all.

V gene: TRBV9
clone size: -
J gene: TRBJ1-1
D gene: TRBD1
CDR3 DNA: TGTGCCAGCAGCGTAGCATTCGCCGGGACAGAAAACACTGAAGCTTTCTTT
CDR3 protein: CASSVAFAGTENTEAFF

V gene: TRBV7-2
clone size: -
J gene: TRBJ2-7
D gene: TRBD2
CDR3 DNA: TGTGCCAGCAGCCGAGGACTAGCGGATACCTACGAGCAGTACTTC
CDR3 protein: CASSRGLADTYEQYF

V gene: TRBV18
clone size: -
J gene: TRBJ2-7
D gene: -
CDR3 DNA: TGTGCCAGCTCACCGGGCAGCTCCTACGAGCAGTACTTC
CDR3 protein: CASSPGSSYEQYF

V gene: TRBV29-1
clone size: -
J gene: TRBJ1-1
D gene: -
CDR3 DNA: TGCAGCGTTGAGAAGTTCCAGGGAGCGGGCACTGAAGCTTTCTTT
CDR3 protein: CSVEKFQGAGTEAFF

V gene: TRBV5-4
clone size: -
J gene: TRBJ2-2
D gene: TRBD1
CDR3 DNA: TGTGCCAGCAGCTACGACAGGGCCAACACCGGGGAGCTGTTTTTT
CDR3 protein: CASSYDRANTGELFF

V gene: TRBV6-5
clone size: -
J gene: TRBJ1-1
D gene: TRBD1
CDR3 DNA: TGTGCCAGCAGTCTGACCAGGGGGGACACTGAAGCTTTCTTT
CDR3 protein: CASSLTRGDTEAFF

V gene: TRBV15
clone size: -
J gene: TRBJ1-5
D gene: -
CDR3 DNA: TGTGCCACCAGCAGAGAGGAACAGGGTAATCAGCCCCAGCATTTT
CDR3 protein: CATSREEQGNQPQHF

V gene: TRBV9
clone size: -
J gene: TRBJ2-5
D gene: -
CDR3 DNA: TGTGCCAGCAGCGTAGGAGTAGTCCAAGAGACCCAGTACTTC
CDR3 protein: CASSVGVVQETQYF

V gene: TRBV27
clone size: -
J gene: TRBJ2-2
D gene: TRBD2
CDR3 DNA: TGTGCCAGCAGCCAGACTAGCGGGAGAGCCGGGGAGCTGTTTTTT
CDR3 protein: CASSQTSGRAGELFF

V gene: TRBV19
clone size: -
J gene: TRBJ1-3
D gene: -
CDR3 DNA: TGTGCCAGTAGTACCCCGGGTAGCCGAAGAAACACCATATATTTT
CDR3 protein: CASSTPGSRRNTIYF

V gene: TRBV13
clone size: few
J gene: TRBJ2-1
D gene: -
CDR3 DNA: TGTGCCAGCAGCTTAGAACGTCGGGGCTCCTACAATGAGCAGTTCTTC
CDR3 protein: CASSLERRGSYNEQFF

V gene: TRBV5-1
clone size: -
J gene: TRBJ2-7
D gene: -
CDR3 DNA: TGCGCCAGCAGTTTGTATAACCTCATGATTGAGCAGTACTTC
CDR3 protein: CASSLYNLMIEQYF

V gene: TRBV20-1
clone size: -
J gene: TRBJ2-7
D gene: -
CDR3 DNA: TGCAGTGCTAGTTTTCTCCACGAGCAGTACTTC
CDR3 protein: CSASFLHEQYF

V gene: TRBV5-1
clone size: -
J gene: TRBJ2-1
D gene: -
CDR3 DNA: TGCGCCAGCAGCTTGGCTGGGGATGAGCAGTTCTTC
CDR3 protein: CASSLAGDEQFF

V gene: TRBV6-5
clone size: -
J gene: TRBJ2-7
D gene: TRBD1
CDR3 DNA: TGTGCCAGCAGGAGGGGACAGGGCAGTTTCGAGCAGTACTTC
CDR3 protein: CASRRGQGSFEQYF

V gene: TRBV7-9
clone size: -
J gene: TRBJ1-3
D gene: -
CDR3 DNA: TGTGCCAGCAGCTCGACGGCTGGAAACACCATATATTTT
CDR3 protein: CASSSTAGNTIYF

V gene: TRBV7-9
clone size: -
J gene: TRBJ2-1
D gene: -
CDR3 DNA: TGTGCCAGCACCAGGGGTGAGAGGGTCAATGAGCAGTTCTTC
CDR3 protein: CASTRGERVNEQFF

V gene: TRBV6-9
clone size: -
J gene: TRBJ2-7
D gene: -
CDR3 DNA: TGTGCCAGCAGTTATACTTTTCGGCCATCCTACGAGCAGTACTTC
CDR3 protein: CASSYTFRPSYEQYF

V gene: TRBV23-1
clone size: few
J gene: TRBJ1-2
D gene: -
CDR3 DNA: TGCGCCAGCAGTCAAAAACCGCCCGCCGGGGGCTACACCTTC
CDR3 protein: CASSQKPPAGGYTF

V gene: TRBV10-3
clone size: -
J gene: TRBJ2-3
D gene: -
CDR3 DNA: TGTGCCATCAGTGACCAAGGGGATACGCAGTATTTT
CDR3 protein: CAISDQGDTQYF

V gene: TRBV5-1
clone size: -
J gene: TRBJ1-4
D gene: -
CDR3 DNA: TGCGCCAGCAGCTTTGCAGCAACTAATGAAAAACTGTTTTTT
CDR3 protein: CASSFAATNEKLFF

V gene: TRBV10-1
clone size: -
J gene: TRBJ1-2
D gene: -
CDR3 DNA: TGCGCCAGCAGTGAGACAGAACATACTAACTATGGCTACACCTTC
CDR3 protein: CASSETEHTNYGYTF

V gene: TRBV7-9
clone size: -
J gene: TRBJ2-7
D gene: -
CDR3 DNA: TGTGCCAGCAGCCACACGGACACTTTCTACGAGCAGTACTTC
CDR3 protein: CASSHTDTFYEQYF

V gene: TRBV10-3
clone size: -
J gene: TRBJ2-3
D gene: -
CDR3 DNA: TGTGCCATCAGTGGGGTTTCAGGGGCGTCAGATACGCAGTATTTT
CDR3 protein: CAISGVSGASDTQYF

V gene: TRBV4-3
clone size: -
J gene: TRBJ2-7
D gene: TRBD2
CDR3 DNA: TGCGCCAGCAGCCAAGATGTCTGGGACACCGCGGGGGGGGAGCAGTACTTC
CDR3 protein: CASSQDVWDTAGGEQYF

V gene: TRBV19
clone size: -
J gene: TRBJ1-5
D gene: -
CDR3 DNA: TGTGCCAGTAGTATGAAGCAAATTATGCCCCAGCATTTT
CDR3 protein: CASSMKQIMPQHF

V gene: TRBV18
clone size: -
J gene: TRBJ1-2
D gene: -
CDR3 DNA: TGTGCCAGCTCACCGGGGGGGGAGGAAGGCTACACCTTC
CDR3 protein: CASSPGGEEGYTF

V gene: TRBV2
clone size: -
J gene: TRBJ2-3
D gene: -
CDR3 DNA: TGTGCCAGCAGTGCCCCCCAGCGTCCTGATACGCAGTATTTT
CDR3 protein: CASSAPQRPDTQYF

V gene: TRBV6-1
clone size: -
J gene: TRBJ1-6
D gene: TRBD1
CDR3 DNA: TGTGCCAGCAGTGTGACAGGGAATAATTCACCCCTCCACTTT
CDR3 protein: CASSVTGNNSPLHF

V gene: TRBV11-2
clone size: -
J gene: TRBJ2-1
D gene: -
CDR3 DNA: TGTGCCAGCAGCGCTGACAGACACAATGAGCAGTTCTTC
CDR3 protein: CASSADRHNEQFF

V gene: TRBV6-4
clone size: -
J gene: TRBJ2-7
D gene: TRBD2
CDR3 DNA: TGTGCCACCCAGACTAGCGGGAGAGGATACGAGCAGTACTTC
CDR3 protein: CATQTSGRGYEQYF

V gene: TRBV7-2
clone size: -
J gene: TRBJ2-2
D gene: -
CDR3 DNA: TGTGCCAGCAGCCGCCGGGTCAACACCGGGGAGCTGTTTTTT
CDR3 protein: CASSRRVNTGELFF

V gene: TRBV7-2
clone size: -
J gene: TRBJ2-7
D gene: TRBD2
CDR3 DNA: TGTGCCAGCAGCTTAGTTGTAGCGGGAGAGTACGAGCAGTACTTC
CDR3 protein: CASSLVVAGEYEQYF

V gene: TRBV5-1
clone size: -
J gene: TRBJ1-1
D gene: -
CDR3 DNA: TGCGCCAGCAGCGCCGGGGGTTCCACTGAAGCTTTCTTT
CDR3 protein: CASSAGGSTEAFF

V gene: TRBV5-8
clone size: -
J gene: TRBJ1-1
D gene: -
CDR3 DNA: TGTGCCAGCAGCCTCGCCGCAGCGAACACTGAAGCTTTCTTT
CDR3 protein: CASSLAAANTEAFF

V gene: TRBV9
clone size: -
J gene: TRBJ2-1
D gene: TRBD1
CDR3 DNA: TGTGCCAGCAGCGGAAGGGTGGGACAGGGATTCAATGAGCAGTTCTTC
CDR3 protein: CASSGRVGQGFNEQFF

V gene: TRBV6-6
clone size: -
J gene: TRBJ1-2
D gene: -
CDR3 DNA: TGTGCCAGCAGTTACTCCTCGTGGGAGGGAACCTATGGCTACACCTTC
CDR3 protein: CASSYSSWEGTYGYTF

V gene: TRBV28
clone size: few
J gene: TRBJ2-7
D gene: TRBD1
CDR3 DNA: TGTGCCGCAAGGGGACAGTACGAGCAGTACTTC
CDR3 protein: CAARGQYEQYF

V gene: TRBV7-9
clone size: -
J gene: TRBJ2-7
D gene: TRBD1
CDR3 DNA: TGTGCCAGCAGCCACGGTCAGGGGGCTGGCTACGAGCAGTACTTC
CDR3 protein: CASSHGQGAGYEQYF

V gene: TRBV5-1
clone size: -
J gene: TRBJ2-2
D gene: TRBD1
CDR3 DNA: TGCGCCAGCAGCTTAACAGGGGGCGCGGGAACCGGGGAGCTGTTTTTT
CDR3 protein: CASSLTGGAGTGELFF

V gene: TRBV28
clone size: -
J gene: TRBJ1-4
D gene: -
CDR3 DNA: TGTGCCAGCAGTTTAAAGCCGGGGTTAGCCTTGATTTTT
CDR3 protein: CASSLKPGLALIF

V gene: TRBV9
clone size: -
J gene: TRBJ1-2
D gene: -
CDR3 DNA: TGTGCCAGCAGCGACGACGGTAACTATGGCTACACCTTC
CDR3 protein: CASSDDGNYGYTF

V gene: TRBV7-9
clone size: few
J gene: TRBJ1-1
D gene: -
CDR3 DNA: TGTGCCAGCAGCCCTCAGAACACTGAAGCTTTCTTT
CDR3 protein: CASSPQNTEAFF

V gene: TRBV9
clone size: -
J gene: TRBJ2-3
D gene: TRBD1
CDR3 DNA: TGTGCCAGCAGCGTAGGACAGGGTGGCACAGATACGCAGTATTTT
CDR3 protein: CASSVGQGGTDTQYF

V gene: TRBV6-4
clone size: -
J gene: TRBJ2-1
D gene: -
CDR3 DNA: TGTGCCAGCAGCCCGGACTCGTACAATGAGCAGTTCTTC
CDR3 protein: CASSPDSYNEQFF

V gene: TRBV11-3
clone size: -
J gene: TRBJ2-3
D gene: -
CDR3 DNA: TGTGCCAGCAGCTCCCGGGAGTCAGATACGCAGTATTTT
CDR3 protein: CASSSRESDTQYF

V gene: TRBV19
clone size: -
J gene: TRBJ2-3
D gene: TRBD1
CDR3 DNA: TGTGCCAGCAGCACACCGGGACAGCTCCCAGATACGCAGTATTTT
CDR3 protein: CASSTPGQLPDTQYF

V gene: TRBV30
clone size: -
J gene: TRBJ2-3
D gene: -
CDR3 DNA: TGTGCCCGGAGTCGGGACACAGGCACAGATACGCAGTATTTT
CDR3 protein: CARSRDTGTDTQYF

V gene: TRBV7-2
clone size: -
J gene: TRBJ2-7
D gene: TRBD2
CDR3 DNA: TGTGCCAGCAGCTTAGCTGCGGCAGGGCCTTTCGCTAGCGGGAGCTACGAGCAGTACTTC
CDR3 protein: CASSLAAAGPFASGSYEQYF

V gene: TRBV7-3
clone size: -
J gene: TRBJ2-5
D gene: TRBD2
CDR3 DNA: TGTGCCAGCAGCTTCCGTCCTAGCGGGAGGGAGACCCAGTACTTC
CDR3 protein: CASSFRPSGRETQYF

V gene: TRBV7-2
clone size: -
J gene: TRBJ2-2
D gene: -
CDR3 DNA: TGTGCCAGCAGCCGAGTTAGTAGCGTGAACACCGGGGAGCTGTTTTTT
CDR3 protein: CASSRVSSVNTGELFF

V gene: TRBV6-6
clone size: once
J gene: TRBJ2-7
D gene: -
CDR3 DNA: TGTGCCAGCAGTTACCTCAGACCGGGGCTAGACGAGCAGTACTTC
CDR3 protein: CASSYLRPGLDEQYF

V gene: TRBV7-2
clone size: -
J gene: TRBJ1-2
D gene: -
CDR3 DNA: TGTGCCAGCAGCTTAAACAGGGCTACAGGCTACACCTTC
CDR3 protein: CASSLNRATGYTF

V gene: TRBV4-1
clone size: -
J gene: TRBJ2-3
D gene: TRBD2
CDR3 DNA: TGCGCCAGCAGCCGCAGCGCGGGAGTCGGCACAGATACGCAGTATTTT
CDR3 protein: CASSRSAGVGTDTQYF